The rows below give T cell receptor beta chains drawn from one sample of a study of CD8 T cells in ankylosing spondylitis. TCRdb passed the 5' RACE reads through MiXCR, listing each CDR3 protein once. The table lists around 130,000 distinct CDR3 sequences, about 6.5% of them singletons, with more than 9% in the top ten. Source material: blood, either unsorted or a sorted T cell fraction (not recorded which). The receptors were gathered from a male donor with ankylosing spondylitis or in good health (not recorded which). The conserved cysteine and the conserved F or W are not part of the CDR3 here. The order of the fields is clone size, J gene, D gene, V gene, CDR3 protein. A D gene is named only where the DNA matches it firmly. Expanded clones get a size class; other rows say once, few or many, or leave the size out.

clone_size: many
j_call: TRBJ2-1
d_call: NA
v_call: TRBV5-6
cdr3_aa: ASSTRTWRTAQF

clone_size: NA
j_call: TRBJ2-1
d_call: TRBD2
v_call: TRBV10-3
cdr3_aa: AISAETRLASYNEQF

clone_size: many
j_call: TRBJ2-2
d_call: TRBD2
v_call: TRBV4-3
cdr3_aa: ASSQEGAGGLRGAGELF

clone_size: NA
j_call: TRBJ2-1
d_call: NA
v_call: TRBV19
cdr3_aa: ASSILYEQF

clone_size: many
j_call: TRBJ1-1
d_call: NA
v_call: TRBV29-1
cdr3_aa: SVLGGEDTEAF

clone_size: many
j_call: TRBJ2-3
d_call: NA
v_call: TRBV7-2
cdr3_aa: ASGGPNGDTQY

clone_size: few
j_call: TRBJ2-7
d_call: TRBD1
v_call: TRBV5-5
cdr3_aa: ASTRIGTGGEQY

clone_size: few
j_call: TRBJ2-5
d_call: TRBD1
v_call: TRBV5-1
cdr3_aa: ASSSGQAQETQY

clone_size: many
j_call: TRBJ1-6
d_call: NA
v_call: TRBV7-2
cdr3_aa: ASSPTSESPLH

clone_size: many
j_call: TRBJ2-2
d_call: NA
v_call: TRBV5-5
cdr3_aa: ASSLIGGLGTGELF

clone_size: NA
j_call: TRBJ2-1
d_call: NA
v_call: TRBV11-3
cdr3_aa: ASSLGPIGSNEQF

clone_size: many
j_call: TRBJ2-1
d_call: TRBD1
v_call: TRBV10-3
cdr3_aa: AISDATGGRTGKQF

clone_size: many
j_call: TRBJ2-2
d_call: NA
v_call: TRBV3-1
cdr3_aa: ASSLQGGTGELF

clone_size: few
j_call: TRBJ1-5
d_call: NA
v_call: TRBV19
cdr3_aa: ASGGLASNQPQH

clone_size: many
j_call: TRBJ2-7
d_call: NA
v_call: TRBV7-2
cdr3_aa: ASSPPAGTYKSYEQY

clone_size: many
j_call: TRBJ2-3
d_call: TRBD2
v_call: TRBV7-7
cdr3_aa: ASSLAGRTDTQY

clone_size: many
j_call: TRBJ2-1
d_call: TRBD2
v_call: TRBV4-1
cdr3_aa: ASSPLGGGGEQF

clone_size: few
j_call: TRBJ2-7
d_call: NA
v_call: TRBV30
cdr3_aa: AWNGGVANEQY

clone_size: many
j_call: TRBJ1-2
d_call: NA
v_call: TRBV29-1
cdr3_aa: SDIRGGGYT

clone_size: many
j_call: TRBJ2-3
d_call: TRBD1
v_call: TRBV3-1
cdr3_aa: ASSQGGGQSTDTQY

clone_size: many
j_call: TRBJ1-1
d_call: NA
v_call: TRBV10-3
cdr3_aa: AISRWGAVREAF

clone_size: many
j_call: TRBJ1-1
d_call: NA
v_call: TRBV4-1
cdr3_aa: ASSQDQGWVPEAF